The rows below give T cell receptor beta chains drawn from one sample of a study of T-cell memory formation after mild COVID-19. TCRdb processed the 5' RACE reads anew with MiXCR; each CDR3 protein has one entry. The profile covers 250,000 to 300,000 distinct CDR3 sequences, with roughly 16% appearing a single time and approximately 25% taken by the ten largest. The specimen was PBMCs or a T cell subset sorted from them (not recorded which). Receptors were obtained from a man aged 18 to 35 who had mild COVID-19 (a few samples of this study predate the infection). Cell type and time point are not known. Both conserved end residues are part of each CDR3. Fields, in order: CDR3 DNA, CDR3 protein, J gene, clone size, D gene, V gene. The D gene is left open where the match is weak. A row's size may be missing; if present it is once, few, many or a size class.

CDR3 DNA: TGTGCCAGCAGCGAAAGACCCTCTGGAAACACCATATATTTT; CDR3 protein: CASSERPSGNTIYF; J gene: TRBJ1-3; clone size: -; D gene: -; V gene: TRBV7-6
CDR3 DNA: TGTGCCAGCAATTCACCGGGACAGGGTTGGGGAGAGCAGTACTTC; CDR3 protein: CASNSPGQGWGEQYF; J gene: TRBJ2-7; clone size: few; D gene: TRBD1; V gene: TRBV6-5
CDR3 DNA: TGCGCCAGCAGCCAAGAAGAACTAGCGGGGAACCCAGATACGCAGTATTTT; CDR3 protein: CASSQEELAGNPDTQYF; J gene: TRBJ2-3; clone size: -; D gene: TRBD2; V gene: TRBV4-1
CDR3 DNA: TGCAGTGCACTACCCCAGTGGGGAGAAGAGACCCAGTACTTC; CDR3 protein: CSALPQWGEETQYF; J gene: TRBJ2-5; clone size: -; D gene: -; V gene: TRBV20-1
CDR3 DNA: TGTGCCAGCAGCGTTAGCGGGGGGTTCCAAGAGACCCAGTACTTC; CDR3 protein: CASSVSGGFQETQYF; J gene: TRBJ2-5; clone size: -; D gene: TRBD2; V gene: TRBV9
CDR3 DNA: TGTGCCAGCAAAGGGTCCCGGAACACCGGGGAGCTGTTTTTT; CDR3 protein: CASKGSRNTGELFF; J gene: TRBJ2-2; clone size: few; D gene: -; V gene: TRBV2
CDR3 DNA: TGCAGTGCTAATCCCCGGGGGGGGCAAGTGGGCACCGGGGAGCTGTTTTTT; CDR3 protein: CSANPRGGQVGTGELFF; J gene: TRBJ2-2; clone size: -; D gene: TRBD2; V gene: TRBV20-1
CDR3 DNA: TGTGCCAGTAGTCTCCCGGGACAGAGGTACGAGCAGTACTTC; CDR3 protein: CASSLPGQRYEQYF; J gene: TRBJ2-7; clone size: -; D gene: TRBD1; V gene: TRBV19
CDR3 DNA: TGTGCCAGCAGCTTGTCCCCTAGCGGGGGGGAATGGGACAATGAGCAGTTCTTC; CDR3 protein: CASSLSPSGGEWDNEQFF; J gene: TRBJ2-1; clone size: few; D gene: TRBD2; V gene: TRBV7-3
CDR3 DNA: TGTGCCAGCAGCTCCCCGATCCTCCGGCGGGGGGAGAATGAGCAGTTCTTC; CDR3 protein: CASSSPILRRGENEQFF; J gene: TRBJ2-1; clone size: -; D gene: TRBD2; V gene: TRBV7-6
CDR3 DNA: TGCGCCAGCAGCCTACAGGGCGCAGCTTTCTTT; CDR3 protein: CASSLQGAAFF; J gene: TRBJ1-1; clone size: few; D gene: -; V gene: TRBV5-1
CDR3 DNA: TGTGCCAGCAGTCTAGCGGGGGGCCACACAGATACGCAGTATTTT; CDR3 protein: CASSLAGGHTDTQYF; J gene: TRBJ2-3; clone size: -; D gene: TRBD2; V gene: TRBV7-3
CDR3 DNA: TGCGCCAGCGGCAGAGGCACAGATACGCAGTATTTT; CDR3 protein: CASGRGTDTQYF; J gene: TRBJ2-3; clone size: few; D gene: -; V gene: TRBV5-1
CDR3 DNA: TGTGCCAGCAGTGCCGGCACGATCGATGGGACTAGGGACAATGAGCAGTTCTTC; CDR3 protein: CASSAGTIDGTRDNEQFF; J gene: TRBJ2-1; clone size: -; D gene: TRBD2; V gene: TRBV2
CDR3 DNA: TGTGCCAGCAGCTTGGGCGCGGGGGGGCGAGATACGCAGTATTTT; CDR3 protein: CASSLGAGGRDTQYF; J gene: TRBJ2-3; clone size: few; D gene: TRBD2; V gene: TRBV5-4
CDR3 DNA: TGCGCCAGCAGCCAAGAGCGAAGGGAGAGAGATACGCAGTATTTT; CDR3 protein: CASSQERRERDTQYF; J gene: TRBJ2-3; clone size: -; D gene: -; V gene: TRBV4-3
CDR3 DNA: TGTGCCAGCAGCTTGGATCTCAGTAGGAGGACCCAGTACTTC; CDR3 protein: CASSLDLSRRTQYF; J gene: TRBJ2-5; clone size: few; D gene: -; V gene: TRBV5-4
CDR3 DNA: TGTGCCAGCAGTTACTCGAGAAGGGGTGGACAGCCCCAGCATTTT; CDR3 protein: CASSYSRRGGQPQHF; J gene: TRBJ1-5; clone size: -; D gene: -; V gene: TRBV6-5
CDR3 DNA: TGTGCCAGCAGCGAATCCAATAGCAATCAGCCCCAGCATTTT; CDR3 protein: CASSESNSNQPQHF; J gene: TRBJ1-5; clone size: -; D gene: -; V gene: TRBV7-9
CDR3 DNA: TGTGCCAGCAGCCAAGGAAACCCGACTAGCGGAGAAGAGACCCAGTACTTC; CDR3 protein: CASSQGNPTSGEETQYF; J gene: TRBJ2-5; clone size: -; D gene: TRBD2; V gene: TRBV11-3
CDR3 DNA: TGTGCCAGCAGCTTAAGTGAAGGAAAGACCCAGTACTTC; CDR3 protein: CASSLSEGKTQYF; J gene: TRBJ2-5; clone size: few; D gene: -; V gene: TRBV7-3
CDR3 DNA: TGCGCCAGCAGCTTGAGTGCCGGGGGCTATGGCTACACCTTC; CDR3 protein: CASSLSAGGYGYTF; J gene: TRBJ1-2; clone size: -; D gene: -; V gene: TRBV5-1
CDR3 DNA: TGTGCCAGCAGCACCGCTAGAGGGTGGGAGACCCAGTACTTC; CDR3 protein: CASSTARGWETQYF; J gene: TRBJ2-5; clone size: many; D gene: -; V gene: TRBV11-2
CDR3 DNA: TGCGCCAGCAGCTTGTTCTCAGATACGCAGTATTTT; CDR3 protein: CASSLFSDTQYF; J gene: TRBJ2-3; clone size: few; D gene: -; V gene: TRBV5-1
CDR3 DNA: TGTGCCAGCAGCTCGGCAGTCTCCTCCTACAATGAGCAGTTCTTC; CDR3 protein: CASSSAVSSYNEQFF; J gene: TRBJ2-1; clone size: few; D gene: -; V gene: TRBV11-3
CDR3 DNA: TGTGCCAGCAGTACACCGCAGGGCGGCTACACCTTC; CDR3 protein: CASSTPQGGYTF; J gene: TRBJ1-2; clone size: -; D gene: -; V gene: TRBV6-5
CDR3 DNA: TGCGCCAGCAGCACCAAAGGGACAGGTCCGCGGACTGAAGCTTTCTTT; CDR3 protein: CASSTKGTGPRTEAFF; J gene: TRBJ1-1; clone size: -; D gene: TRBD1; V gene: TRBV5-1
CDR3 DNA: TGCGCCAGCAGCACTAGCTGGAGGGGCACCGGGGAGCTGTTTTTT; CDR3 protein: CASSTSWRGTGELFF; J gene: TRBJ2-2; clone size: few; D gene: -; V gene: TRBV4-1
CDR3 DNA: TGCAGTGCTAGAGAGGACCCCAAACCGCCCCAGCATTTT; CDR3 protein: CSAREDPKPPQHF; J gene: TRBJ1-5; clone size: -; D gene: -; V gene: TRBV20-1
CDR3 DNA: TGTGCCAGCAGAACAAATCAGGGAACCGTGAGTTTT; CDR3 protein: CASRTNQGTVSF; J gene: TRBJ2-3; clone size: few; D gene: -; V gene: TRBV5-4
CDR3 DNA: TGTGCCAGCAGCCAGGGCAGGGGGAAATCGACCGGGGAGCTGTTTTTT; CDR3 protein: CASSQGRGKSTGELFF; J gene: TRBJ2-2; clone size: few; D gene: -; V gene: TRBV21-1
CDR3 DNA: TGTGCCAGCAGCCTCGGTCAGGGGGGGAACACTGAAGCTTTCTTT; CDR3 protein: CASSLGQGGNTEAFF; J gene: TRBJ1-1; clone size: -; D gene: TRBD1; V gene: TRBV7-3
CDR3 DNA: TGTGCCAGCGCCGAAGCGGGAGCACAAGAGACCCAGTACTTC; CDR3 protein: CASAEAGAQETQYF; J gene: TRBJ2-5; clone size: -; D gene: TRBD2; V gene: TRBV9
CDR3 DNA: TGTGCCAGCAGTCTCCCCACAGGGGTCAATACGCAGTATTTT; CDR3 protein: CASSLPTGVNTQYF; J gene: TRBJ2-3; clone size: -; D gene: TRBD1; V gene: TRBV12-3/TRBV12-4
CDR3 DNA: TGTGCCAGCAATCCAGACGGTCCCCGACAGCCTGAAGCTTTCTTT; CDR3 protein: CASNPDGPRQPEAFF; J gene: TRBJ1-1; clone size: -; D gene: -; V gene: TRBV6-2/TRBV6-3
CDR3 DNA: TGTGCCAGCAGCTTAATGAGGGCTAGTAACACTGAAGCTTTCTTT; CDR3 protein: CASSLMRASNTEAFF; J gene: TRBJ1-1; clone size: -; D gene: -; V gene: TRBV7-2
CDR3 DNA: TGTGCCAGTAGGCGAGCGGGGCCTAGAGACAATGAGCAGTTCTTC; CDR3 protein: CASRRAGPRDNEQFF; J gene: TRBJ2-1; clone size: few; D gene: TRBD2; V gene: TRBV19
CDR3 DNA: TGTGCCAGCAGCGCCACCCTGGGACTAGCGGAAGAGACCCAGTACTTC; CDR3 protein: CASSATLGLAEETQYF; J gene: TRBJ2-5; clone size: many; D gene: TRBD2; V gene: TRBV7-7
CDR3 DNA: TGCAGTGCTACTAAGGCGGGGGCCTTACCTCCTTACAATGAGCAGTTCTTC; CDR3 protein: CSATKAGALPPYNEQFF; J gene: TRBJ2-1; clone size: -; D gene: -; V gene: TRBV20-1
CDR3 DNA: TGCGCCAGCAGCTACTCTGTAGGGGGCAGTGAAAAACTGTTTTTT; CDR3 protein: CASSYSVGGSEKLFF; J gene: TRBJ1-4; clone size: -; D gene: TRBD1; V gene: TRBV5-1
CDR3 DNA: TGCAGTGCACCTAGGGGGACGCCGACCAAAAACATTCAGTACTTC; CDR3 protein: CSAPRGTPTKNIQYF; J gene: TRBJ2-4; clone size: -; D gene: -; V gene: TRBV20-1
CDR3 DNA: TGTGCCAGCAGTTACGAAGGGGGAGGCTATGGCTACACCTTC; CDR3 protein: CASSYEGGGYGYTF; J gene: TRBJ1-2; clone size: -; D gene: -; V gene: TRBV28
CDR3 DNA: TGTGCCAGCAGCCGCCCCTGGGGGAACACTGAAGCTTTCTTT; CDR3 protein: CASSRPWGNTEAFF; J gene: TRBJ1-1; clone size: few; D gene: -; V gene: TRBV6-5
CDR3 DNA: TGTGCCAGCAGCGCGACAGGGATGGAGACCCAGTACTTC; CDR3 protein: CASSATGMETQYF; J gene: TRBJ2-5; clone size: few; D gene: TRBD1; V gene: TRBV9
CDR3 DNA: TGTGCCACCAGTGAGGCGGGGGCCGAGACCCAGTACTTC; CDR3 protein: CATSEAGAETQYF; J gene: TRBJ2-5; clone size: many; D gene: -; V gene: TRBV24-1
CDR3 DNA: TGCGCCAGCAGCTTGTTAGGGTACTACGAGCAGTACTTC; CDR3 protein: CASSLLGYYEQYF; J gene: TRBJ2-7; clone size: many; D gene: -; V gene: TRBV5-1
CDR3 DNA: TGTGCCACCAGCCGCTCGGGGGGCGCAGAGACCCAGTACTTC; CDR3 protein: CATSRSGGAETQYF; J gene: TRBJ2-5; clone size: -; D gene: -; V gene: TRBV15
CDR3 DNA: TGTGCCAGCAGCCCACTGTGCCACAGGCCGCTCTACGAGCAGTACTTC; CDR3 protein: CASSPLCHRPLYEQYF; J gene: TRBJ2-7; clone size: few; D gene: -; V gene: TRBV7-7